This entry concerns a single T cell receptor beta chain. Its antigen is currently unknown. PCR primers comprised 60 Vbeta and 13 Jbeta primers. Data came from immunoSEQ multiplex PCR; TCRdb stores just in-frame clones and leaves some out. Here the sample spans 50,000 to 65,000 clones, roughly 75% being singletons. The data belong to a study of cytomegalovirus exposure and HLA in healthy donors. General observations from the study: For most TCR sequences rarity was the rule, although some public TCRs occurred in many donors. Later analysis identified a missense DCLRE1C variant that was linked to TCR beta V- and J-gene trimming.

Specimen: PBMCs. The source of this sequence is a woman aged 40 to 55 in good health and CMV-seropositive.

The DNA of the CDR3 is TGCAGCGTCGGGGGACGGAACTATGGCTACACCTTC. Translated, it gives CSVGGRNYGYTF. The chain combines TRBV29-1 with TRBJ1-2, with TRBD1 as a possible D gene (5 bases). This CDR3 is built from 12 residues. Trimming left V 6 bases short and J 2 bases short, with 10 bases between. CDR1 and CDR2 from the germline V gene are SQVTM and ANQGSEA. Full variable domain (missing parts from reference TRBV29-1 and TRBJ1-2): SAVISQKPSRDICQRGTSLTIQCQVDSQVTMMFWYRQQPGQSLTLIATANQGSEATYESGFVIDKFPISRPNLTFSTLTVSNMSPEDSSIYLCSVGGRNYGYTFGSGTRLTVV.